The rows below give T cell receptor beta chains drawn from one sample of a study of T cells expressing NK-cell markers. TCRdb re-analyzed the 5' RACE reads; it lists each CDR3 protein once, without DNA. The repertoire shows 200,000 to 300,000 distinct CDR3 sequences; the top ten hold about 0.39%. Material: blood T cells: a sorted CD56 or NKG2C T cell subset, CD4+ or CD8+ T cells, or bulk PBMC T cells (not recorded which). The receptors were sampled from a man between 18 and 29 years old in good health. Each CDR3 is given with its conserved first and last residue. The order of the fields is J gene, V gene, CDR3 protein.

TRBJ1-5 | TRBV7-9 | CASSLGTAMGQPQHF
TRBJ1-4 | TRBV20-1 | CSASRGRANEKLFF
TRBJ1-1 | TRBV3-1 | CASSQDVRGTEAFF
TRBJ2-3 | TRBV12-3/TRBV12-4 | CASSSSGRGDTQYF
TRBJ2-3 | TRBV5-1 | CASTNQGTDTQYF
TRBJ2-1 | TRBV6-1 | CATLGAGLYNEQFF
TRBJ2-5 | TRBV28 | CASSSPRIGTQYF
TRBJ2-1 | TRBV24-1 | CATSERGGPYNEQFF
TRBJ1-1 | TRBV7-8 | CASSPEVVNTEAFF
TRBJ2-1 | TRBV19 | CASSIDHEQFF
TRBJ2-1 | TRBV12-3/TRBV12-4 | CASTLGQGHSEQFF
TRBJ2-2 | TRBV20-1 | CSALVEVTGELFF
TRBJ2-6 | TRBV7-8 | CASSSRGLSGANVLTF
TRBJ2-7 | TRBV5-5 | CASSLVREAPYEQYF
TRBJ1-2 | TRBV27 | CASSLLGQAAYGYTF
TRBJ2-7 | TRBV7-2 | CASSRPGVSYEQYF
TRBJ2-7 | TRBV12-3/TRBV12-4 | CASSLRGQSGEQYF
TRBJ1-3 | TRBV10-2 | CASSETQSSGNTIYF
TRBJ2-7 | TRBV7-2 | CASSPAGGRGTYEQYF
TRBJ2-3 | TRBV12-3/TRBV12-4 | CASHRQGRDTQYF
TRBJ1-4 | TRBV11-1 | CASSRGQREKLFF
TRBJ1-5 | TRBV12-3/TRBV12-4 | CASSLGGGQNQPQHF
TRBJ2-4 | TRBV12-3/TRBV12-4 | CASSPQGVRAKNIQYF
TRBJ1-6 | TRBV20-1 | CSARATGNWGSPLHF
TRBJ1-1 | TRBV15 | CATSRDVQADTEAFF
TRBJ2-1 | TRBV12-3/TRBV12-4 | CASSLDPGLAPYNEQFF
TRBJ1-6 | TRBV12-3/TRBV12-4 | CASSFSSGTEDSPLHF
TRBJ2-4 | TRBV5-1 | CASSLATVVDIQYF
TRBJ2-3 | TRBV27 | CASSLRSGTIADTQYF
TRBJ2-7 | TRBV29-1 | CSAGTSHEQYF
TRBJ2-3 | TRBV12-3/TRBV12-4 | CASSTFGTSLTDTQYF
TRBJ2-1 | TRBV5-4 | CASSTDLSSYNEQFF
TRBJ2-1 | TRBV14 | CASSQVGGRGREQFF
TRBJ2-2 | TRBV5-1 | CASSAVLTGELFF
TRBJ2-2 | TRBV20-1 | CSAQMAGAVNTGELFF
TRBJ2-3 | TRBV7-2 | CASSSGQGGRGTQYF
TRBJ2-5 | TRBV7-2 | CASSRPGTGAETQYF
TRBJ2-7 | TRBV20-1 | CSARDRDTLSSYEQYF
TRBJ2-5 | TRBV25-1 | CASRRADGEETQYF
TRBJ1-5 | TRBV30 | CAWSVQGNNQPQHF
TRBJ1-2 | TRBV20-1 | CSAMTGIDYGYTF
TRBJ1-1 | TRBV7-2 | CASSRRGQGLGDTEAFF
TRBJ2-5 | TRBV11-3 | CASSPLTGTSGRETQYF
TRBJ2-1 | TRBV12-3/TRBV12-4 | CASTPGQGLYEQFF
TRBJ2-3 | TRBV18 | CASSPSLDTQYF
TRBJ2-7 | TRBV20-1 | CSAKEGGNPLVYEQYF
TRBJ2-3 | TRBV5-1 | CASSLLSGRSTDTQYF
TRBJ2-2 | TRBV6-1 | CASSEENTGELFF
TRBJ2-2 | TRBV15 | CATSRDPKAGELFF
TRBJ2-7 | TRBV9 | CASSVVAGYEQYF
TRBJ2-7 | TRBV5-1 | CASSRGQGSYEQYF
TRBJ2-2 | TRBV9 | CASSVVAGGISGELFF
TRBJ2-5 | TRBV6-1 | CASSLRMEEGETQYF
TRBJ2-5 | TRBV7-6 | CASSLGGQGISSGLAWQTQYF